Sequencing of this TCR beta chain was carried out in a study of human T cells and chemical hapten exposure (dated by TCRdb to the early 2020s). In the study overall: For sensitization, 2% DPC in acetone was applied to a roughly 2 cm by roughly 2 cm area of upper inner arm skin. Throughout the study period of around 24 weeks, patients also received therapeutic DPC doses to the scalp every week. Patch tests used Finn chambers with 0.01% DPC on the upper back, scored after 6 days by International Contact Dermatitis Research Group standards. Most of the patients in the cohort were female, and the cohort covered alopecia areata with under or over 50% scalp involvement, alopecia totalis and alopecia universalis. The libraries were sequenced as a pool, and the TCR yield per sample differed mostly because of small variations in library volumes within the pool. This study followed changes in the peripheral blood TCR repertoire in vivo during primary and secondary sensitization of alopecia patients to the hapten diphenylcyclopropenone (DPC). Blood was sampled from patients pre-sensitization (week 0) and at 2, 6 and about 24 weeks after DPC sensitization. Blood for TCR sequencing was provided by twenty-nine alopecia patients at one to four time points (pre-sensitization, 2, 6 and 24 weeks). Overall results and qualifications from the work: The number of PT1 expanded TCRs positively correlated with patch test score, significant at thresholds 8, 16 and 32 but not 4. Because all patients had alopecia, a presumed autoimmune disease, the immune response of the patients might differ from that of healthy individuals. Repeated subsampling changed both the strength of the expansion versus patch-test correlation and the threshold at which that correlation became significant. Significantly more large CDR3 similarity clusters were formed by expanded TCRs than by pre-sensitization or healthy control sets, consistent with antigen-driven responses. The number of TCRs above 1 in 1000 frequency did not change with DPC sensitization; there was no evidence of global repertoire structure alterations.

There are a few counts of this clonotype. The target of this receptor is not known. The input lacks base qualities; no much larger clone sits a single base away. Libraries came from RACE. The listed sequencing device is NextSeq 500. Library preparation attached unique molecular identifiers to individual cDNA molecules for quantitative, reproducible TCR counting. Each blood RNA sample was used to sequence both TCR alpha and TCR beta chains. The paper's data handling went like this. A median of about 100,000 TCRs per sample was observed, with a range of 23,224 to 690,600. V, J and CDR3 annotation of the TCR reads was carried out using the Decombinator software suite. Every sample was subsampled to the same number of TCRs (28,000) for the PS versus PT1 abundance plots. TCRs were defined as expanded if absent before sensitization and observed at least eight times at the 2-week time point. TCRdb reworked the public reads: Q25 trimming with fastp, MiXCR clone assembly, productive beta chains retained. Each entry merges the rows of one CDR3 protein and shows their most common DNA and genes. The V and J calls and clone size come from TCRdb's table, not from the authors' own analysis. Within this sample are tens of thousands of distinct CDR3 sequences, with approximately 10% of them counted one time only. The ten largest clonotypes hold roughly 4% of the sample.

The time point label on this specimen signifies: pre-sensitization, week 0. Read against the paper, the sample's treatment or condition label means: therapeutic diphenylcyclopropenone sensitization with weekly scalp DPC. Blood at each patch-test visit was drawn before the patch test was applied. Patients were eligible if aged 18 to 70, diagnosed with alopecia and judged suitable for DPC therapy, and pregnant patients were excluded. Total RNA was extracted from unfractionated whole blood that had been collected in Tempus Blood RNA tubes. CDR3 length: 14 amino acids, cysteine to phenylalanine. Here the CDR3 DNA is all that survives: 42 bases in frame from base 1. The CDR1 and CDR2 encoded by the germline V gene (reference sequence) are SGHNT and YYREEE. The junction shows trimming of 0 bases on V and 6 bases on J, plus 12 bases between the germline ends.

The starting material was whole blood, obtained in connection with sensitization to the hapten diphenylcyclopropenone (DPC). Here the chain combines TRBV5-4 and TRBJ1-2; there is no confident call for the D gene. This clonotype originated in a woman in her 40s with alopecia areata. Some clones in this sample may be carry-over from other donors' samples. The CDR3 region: CASSLGAGGDGYTF. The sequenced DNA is TGTGCCAGCAGCTTGGGTGCAGGCGGGGATGGCTACACCTTC.